This T cell receptor beta chain was retrieved from a study of post-analysis software for immune sequencing data. The TCR beta cDNA libraries contained unique molecular identifiers. T cells, roughly 1 to 10 million of them, yielded roughly 470,000 cDNA molecules. TCRdb re-called the PCR reads with MiXCR, one entry per CDR3 protein. Here the sample spans 700,000 to 900,000 distinct CDR3 sequences, under 60% being singletons. Findings and limits, study-wide: Multiple sclerosis patients showed significantly lower normalized Chao1 diversity than controls did. Strong co-clustering by F measure linked samples that shared a preparation batch.

Remarks on this clonotype: Its antigen is not identified.

The source is a girl aged 10 to 17 with multiple sclerosis. The sequencing sample was made of blood.

The CDR3 is CASSLTVLDEQFF. The CDR3 DNA is TGTGCCAGCAGCTTAACCGTGCTGGATGAGCAGTTCTTC. V is TRBV7-3 and J is TRBJ2-1; D call uncertain. This CDR3 region has 13 residues. Trimming pared 0 bases from V and 8 bases from J, leaving 8 bases between. Germline loops: CDR1 SGHTA, CDR2 FQGTGA.